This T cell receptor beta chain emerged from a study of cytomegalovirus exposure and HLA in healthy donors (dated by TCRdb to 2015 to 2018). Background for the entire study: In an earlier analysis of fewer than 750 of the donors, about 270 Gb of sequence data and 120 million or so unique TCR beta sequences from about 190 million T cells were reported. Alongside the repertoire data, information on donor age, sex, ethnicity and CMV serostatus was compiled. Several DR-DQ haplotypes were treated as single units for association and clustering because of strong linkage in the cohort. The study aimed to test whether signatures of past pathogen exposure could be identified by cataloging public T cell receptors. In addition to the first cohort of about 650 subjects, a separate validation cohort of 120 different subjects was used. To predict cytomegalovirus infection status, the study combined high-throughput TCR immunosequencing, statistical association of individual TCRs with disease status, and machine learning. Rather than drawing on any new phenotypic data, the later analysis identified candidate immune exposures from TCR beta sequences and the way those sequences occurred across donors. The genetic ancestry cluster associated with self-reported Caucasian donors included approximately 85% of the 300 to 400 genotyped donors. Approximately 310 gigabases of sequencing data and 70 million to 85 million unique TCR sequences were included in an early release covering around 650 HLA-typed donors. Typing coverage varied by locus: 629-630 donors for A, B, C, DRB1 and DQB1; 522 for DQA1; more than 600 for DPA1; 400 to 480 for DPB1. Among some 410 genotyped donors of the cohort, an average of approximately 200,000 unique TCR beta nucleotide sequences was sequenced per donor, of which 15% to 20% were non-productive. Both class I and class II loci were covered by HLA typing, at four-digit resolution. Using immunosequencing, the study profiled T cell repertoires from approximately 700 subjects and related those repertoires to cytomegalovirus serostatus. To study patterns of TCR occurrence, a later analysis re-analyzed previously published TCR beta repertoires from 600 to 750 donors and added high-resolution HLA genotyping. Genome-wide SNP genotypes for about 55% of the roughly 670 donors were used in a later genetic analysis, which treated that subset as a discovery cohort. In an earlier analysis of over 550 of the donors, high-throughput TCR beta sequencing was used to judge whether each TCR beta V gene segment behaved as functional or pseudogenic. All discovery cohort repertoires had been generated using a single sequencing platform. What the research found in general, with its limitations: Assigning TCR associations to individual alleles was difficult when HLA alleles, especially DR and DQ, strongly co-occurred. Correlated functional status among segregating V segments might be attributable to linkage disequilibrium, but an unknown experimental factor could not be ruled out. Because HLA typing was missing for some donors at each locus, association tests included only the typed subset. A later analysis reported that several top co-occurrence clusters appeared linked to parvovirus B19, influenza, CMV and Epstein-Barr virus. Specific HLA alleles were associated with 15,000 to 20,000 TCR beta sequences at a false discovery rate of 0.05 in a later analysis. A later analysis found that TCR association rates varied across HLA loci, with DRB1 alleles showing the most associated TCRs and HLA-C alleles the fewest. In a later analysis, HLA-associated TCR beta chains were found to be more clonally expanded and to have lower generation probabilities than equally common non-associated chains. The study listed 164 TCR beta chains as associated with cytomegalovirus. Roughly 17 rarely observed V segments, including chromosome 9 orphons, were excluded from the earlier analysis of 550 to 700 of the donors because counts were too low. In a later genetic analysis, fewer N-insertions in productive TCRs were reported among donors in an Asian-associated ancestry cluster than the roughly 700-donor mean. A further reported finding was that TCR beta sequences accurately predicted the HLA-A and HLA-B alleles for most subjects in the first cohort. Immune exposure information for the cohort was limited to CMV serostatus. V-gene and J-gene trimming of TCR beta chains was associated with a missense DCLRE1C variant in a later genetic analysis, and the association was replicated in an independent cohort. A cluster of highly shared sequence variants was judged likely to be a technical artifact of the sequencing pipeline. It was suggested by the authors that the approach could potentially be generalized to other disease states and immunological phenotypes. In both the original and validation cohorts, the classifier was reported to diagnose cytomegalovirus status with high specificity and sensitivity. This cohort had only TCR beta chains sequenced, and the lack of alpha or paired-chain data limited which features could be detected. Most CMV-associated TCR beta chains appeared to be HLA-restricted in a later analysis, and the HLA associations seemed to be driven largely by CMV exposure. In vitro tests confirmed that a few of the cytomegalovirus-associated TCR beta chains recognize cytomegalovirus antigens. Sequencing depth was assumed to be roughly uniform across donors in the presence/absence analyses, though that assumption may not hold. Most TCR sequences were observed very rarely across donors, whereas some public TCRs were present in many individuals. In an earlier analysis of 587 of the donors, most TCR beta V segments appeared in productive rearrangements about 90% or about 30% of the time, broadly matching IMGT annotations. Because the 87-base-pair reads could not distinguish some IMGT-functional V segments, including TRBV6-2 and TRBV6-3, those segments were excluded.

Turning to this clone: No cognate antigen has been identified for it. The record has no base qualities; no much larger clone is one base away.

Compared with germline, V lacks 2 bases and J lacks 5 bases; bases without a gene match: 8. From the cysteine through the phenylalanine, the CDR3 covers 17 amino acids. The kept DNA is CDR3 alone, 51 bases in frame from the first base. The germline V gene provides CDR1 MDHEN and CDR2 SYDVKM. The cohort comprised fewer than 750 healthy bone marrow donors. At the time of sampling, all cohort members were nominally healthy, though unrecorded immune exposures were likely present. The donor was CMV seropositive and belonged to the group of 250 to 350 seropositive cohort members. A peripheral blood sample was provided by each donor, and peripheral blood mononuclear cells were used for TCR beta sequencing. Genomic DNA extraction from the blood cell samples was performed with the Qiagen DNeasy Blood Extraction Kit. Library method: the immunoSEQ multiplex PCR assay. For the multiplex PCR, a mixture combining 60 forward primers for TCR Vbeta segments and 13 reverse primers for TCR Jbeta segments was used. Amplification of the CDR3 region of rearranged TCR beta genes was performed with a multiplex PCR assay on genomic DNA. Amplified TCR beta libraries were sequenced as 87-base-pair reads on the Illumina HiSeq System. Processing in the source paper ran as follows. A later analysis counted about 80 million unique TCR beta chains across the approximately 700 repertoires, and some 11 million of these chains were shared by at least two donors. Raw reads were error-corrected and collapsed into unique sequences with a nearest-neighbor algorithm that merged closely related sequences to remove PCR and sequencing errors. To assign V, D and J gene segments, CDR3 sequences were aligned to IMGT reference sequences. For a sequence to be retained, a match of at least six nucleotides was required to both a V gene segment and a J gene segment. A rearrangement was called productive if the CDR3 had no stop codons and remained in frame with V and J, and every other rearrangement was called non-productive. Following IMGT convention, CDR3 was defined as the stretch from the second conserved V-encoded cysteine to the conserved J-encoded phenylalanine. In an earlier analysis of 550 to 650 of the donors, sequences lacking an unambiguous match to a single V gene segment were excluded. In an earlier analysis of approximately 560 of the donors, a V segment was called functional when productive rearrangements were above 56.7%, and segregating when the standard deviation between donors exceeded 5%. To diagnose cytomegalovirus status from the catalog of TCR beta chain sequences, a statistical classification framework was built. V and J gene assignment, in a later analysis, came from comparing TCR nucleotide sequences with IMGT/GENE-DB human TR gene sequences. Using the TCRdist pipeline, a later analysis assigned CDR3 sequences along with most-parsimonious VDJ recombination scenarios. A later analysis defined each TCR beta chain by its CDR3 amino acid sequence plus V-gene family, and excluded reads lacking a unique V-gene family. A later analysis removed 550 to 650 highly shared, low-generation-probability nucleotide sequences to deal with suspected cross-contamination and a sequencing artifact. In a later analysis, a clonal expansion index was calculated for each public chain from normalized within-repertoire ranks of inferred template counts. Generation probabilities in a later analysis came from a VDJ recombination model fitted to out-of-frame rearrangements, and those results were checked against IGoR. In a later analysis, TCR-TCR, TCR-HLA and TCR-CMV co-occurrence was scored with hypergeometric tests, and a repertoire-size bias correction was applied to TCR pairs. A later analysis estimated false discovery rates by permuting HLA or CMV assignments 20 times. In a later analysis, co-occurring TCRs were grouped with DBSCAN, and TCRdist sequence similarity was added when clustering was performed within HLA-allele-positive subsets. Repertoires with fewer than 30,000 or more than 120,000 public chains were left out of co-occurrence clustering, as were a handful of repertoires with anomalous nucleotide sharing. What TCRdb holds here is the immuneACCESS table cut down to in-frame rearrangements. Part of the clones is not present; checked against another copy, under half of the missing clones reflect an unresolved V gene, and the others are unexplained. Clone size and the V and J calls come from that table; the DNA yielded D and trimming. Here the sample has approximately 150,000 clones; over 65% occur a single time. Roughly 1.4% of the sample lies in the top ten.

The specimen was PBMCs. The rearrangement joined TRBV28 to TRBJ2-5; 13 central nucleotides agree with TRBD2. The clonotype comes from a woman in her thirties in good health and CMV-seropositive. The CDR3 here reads CASSLGGLAGWGETQYF. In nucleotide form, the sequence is TGTGCCAGCAGTTTAGGGGGACTAGCGGGATGGGGGGAGACCCAGTACTTC.